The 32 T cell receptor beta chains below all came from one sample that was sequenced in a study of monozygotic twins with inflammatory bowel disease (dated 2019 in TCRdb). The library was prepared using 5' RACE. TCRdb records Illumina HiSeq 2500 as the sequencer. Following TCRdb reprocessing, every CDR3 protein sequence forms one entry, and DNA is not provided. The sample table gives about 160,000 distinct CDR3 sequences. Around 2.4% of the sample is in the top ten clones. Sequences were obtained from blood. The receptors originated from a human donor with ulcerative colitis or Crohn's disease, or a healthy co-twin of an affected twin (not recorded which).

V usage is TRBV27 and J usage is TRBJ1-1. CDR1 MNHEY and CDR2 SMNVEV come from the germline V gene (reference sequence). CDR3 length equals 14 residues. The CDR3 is CASTRFGEGTEAFF.

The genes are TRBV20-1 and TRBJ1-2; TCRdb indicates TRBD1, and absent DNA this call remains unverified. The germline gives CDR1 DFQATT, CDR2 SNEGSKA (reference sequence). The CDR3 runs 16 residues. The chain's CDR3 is CSASQSRDRENYGYTF.

CDR3 loop: CASHGGRGDASYEQYF. The chain employs TRBV12-3 or TRBV12-4 and TRBJ2-7; TCRdb's D call, TRBD1, is unchecked because there is no DNA. CDR3 length: 16 amino acids.

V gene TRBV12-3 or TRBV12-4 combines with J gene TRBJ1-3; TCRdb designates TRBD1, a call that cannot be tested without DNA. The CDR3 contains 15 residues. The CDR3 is CASRPTGVPGNTIYF.

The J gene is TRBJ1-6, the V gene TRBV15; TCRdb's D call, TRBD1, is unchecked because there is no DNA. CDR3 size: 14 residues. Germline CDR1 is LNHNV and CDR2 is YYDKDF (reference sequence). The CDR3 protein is CATSWDPKNSPLHF.

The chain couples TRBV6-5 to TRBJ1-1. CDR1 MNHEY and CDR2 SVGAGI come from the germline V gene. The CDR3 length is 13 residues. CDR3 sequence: CASSYSRSTEAFF.

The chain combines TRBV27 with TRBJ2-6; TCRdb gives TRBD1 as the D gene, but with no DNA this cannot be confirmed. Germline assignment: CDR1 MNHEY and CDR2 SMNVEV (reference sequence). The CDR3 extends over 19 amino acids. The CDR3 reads CASSSNRDRFSSGANVLTF.

The CDR3 spells CASSSSRDTGELFF. The J gene is TRBJ2-2, the V gene TRBV7-3. The CDR3 is 14 residues long. Germline V gives CDR1 SGHTA, CDR2 FQGTGA. The full variable domain, its missing parts supplied by reference TRBV7-3 and TRBJ2-2, is GAGVSQTPSNKVTEKGKYVELRCDPISGHTALYWYRQSLGQGPEFLIYFQGTGAADDSGLPNDRFFAVRPEGSVSTLKIQRTERGDSAVYLCASSSSRDTGELFFGEGSRLTVL.

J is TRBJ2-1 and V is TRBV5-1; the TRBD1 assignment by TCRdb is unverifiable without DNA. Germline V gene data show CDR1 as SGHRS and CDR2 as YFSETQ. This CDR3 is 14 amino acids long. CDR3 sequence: CASSLEQAYNEQFF.

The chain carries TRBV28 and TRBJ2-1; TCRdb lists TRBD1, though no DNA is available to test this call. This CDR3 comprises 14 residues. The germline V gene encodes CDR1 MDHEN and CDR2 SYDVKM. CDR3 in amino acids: CAIRRDSSYNEQFF.

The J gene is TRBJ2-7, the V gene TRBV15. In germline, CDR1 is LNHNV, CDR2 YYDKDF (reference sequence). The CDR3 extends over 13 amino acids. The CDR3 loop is CATSPREVYEQYF.

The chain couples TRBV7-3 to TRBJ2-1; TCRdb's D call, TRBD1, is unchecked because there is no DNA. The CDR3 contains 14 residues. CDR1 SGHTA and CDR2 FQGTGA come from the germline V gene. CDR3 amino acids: CASSPGQRANEQFF.

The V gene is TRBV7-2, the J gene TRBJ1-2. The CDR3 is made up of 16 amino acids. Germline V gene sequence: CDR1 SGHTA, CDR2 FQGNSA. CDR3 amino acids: CASSPGILVEDYGYTF.

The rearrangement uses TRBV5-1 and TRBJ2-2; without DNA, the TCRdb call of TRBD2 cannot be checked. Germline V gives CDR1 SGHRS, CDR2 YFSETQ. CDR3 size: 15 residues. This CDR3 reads CASSSLAGDTGELFF.

This CDR3 reads CASSPRRGAISGANVLTF. V is TRBV11-2 and J is TRBJ2-6; TCRdb's assignment of TRBD1 cannot be checked, as there is no DNA. Germline V gives CDR1 SGHAT, CDR2 FQNNGV. The CDR3 loop spans 18 amino acids.

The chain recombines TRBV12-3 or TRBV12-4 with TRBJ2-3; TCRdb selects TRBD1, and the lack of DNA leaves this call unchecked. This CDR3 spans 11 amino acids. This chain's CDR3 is CASGQLDTQYF.

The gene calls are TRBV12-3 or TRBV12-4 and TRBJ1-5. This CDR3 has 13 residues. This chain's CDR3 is CASSYGGNQPQHF.

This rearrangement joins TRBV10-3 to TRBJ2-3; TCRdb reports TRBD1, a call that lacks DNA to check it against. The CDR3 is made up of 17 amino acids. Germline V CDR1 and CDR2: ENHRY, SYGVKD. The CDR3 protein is CAISGSQGAGSTDTQYF.

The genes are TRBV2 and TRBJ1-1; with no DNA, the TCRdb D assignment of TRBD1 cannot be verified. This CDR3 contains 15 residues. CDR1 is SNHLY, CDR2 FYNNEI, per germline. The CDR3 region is CAGSDLGQHNTEAFF.

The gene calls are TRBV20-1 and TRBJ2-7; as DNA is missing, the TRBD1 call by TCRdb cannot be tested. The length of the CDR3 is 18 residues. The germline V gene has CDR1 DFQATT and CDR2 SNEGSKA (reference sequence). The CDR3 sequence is CSARDPGQGSYNIYEQYF.

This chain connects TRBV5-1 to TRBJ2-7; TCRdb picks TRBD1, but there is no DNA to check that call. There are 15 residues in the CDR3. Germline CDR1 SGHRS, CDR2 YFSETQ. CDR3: CASSGGTGDSGEQYF. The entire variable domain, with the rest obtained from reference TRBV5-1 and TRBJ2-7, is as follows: KAGVTQTPRYLIKTRGQQVTLSCSPISGHRSVSWYQQTPGQGLQFLFEYFSETQRNKGNFPGRFSGRQFSNSRSEMNVSTLELGDSALYLCASSGGTGDSGEQYFGPGTRLTVT.

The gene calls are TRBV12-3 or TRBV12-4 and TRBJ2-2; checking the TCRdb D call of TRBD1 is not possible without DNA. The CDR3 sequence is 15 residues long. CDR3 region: CASSRDRVPTGELFF.

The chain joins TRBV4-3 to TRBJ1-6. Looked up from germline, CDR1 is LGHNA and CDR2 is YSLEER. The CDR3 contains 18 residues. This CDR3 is CASSQAPLESSYNSPLHF.

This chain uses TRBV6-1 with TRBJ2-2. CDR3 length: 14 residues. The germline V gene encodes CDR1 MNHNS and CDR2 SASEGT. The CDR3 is CASTDTTGTGELFF.

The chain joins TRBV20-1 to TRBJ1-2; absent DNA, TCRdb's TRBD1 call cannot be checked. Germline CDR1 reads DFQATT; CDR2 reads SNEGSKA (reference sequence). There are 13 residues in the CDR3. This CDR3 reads CSARPGGGGGYTF.

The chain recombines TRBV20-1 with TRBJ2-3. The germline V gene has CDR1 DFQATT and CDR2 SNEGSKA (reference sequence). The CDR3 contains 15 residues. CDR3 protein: CSARDLRYGTDTQYF.

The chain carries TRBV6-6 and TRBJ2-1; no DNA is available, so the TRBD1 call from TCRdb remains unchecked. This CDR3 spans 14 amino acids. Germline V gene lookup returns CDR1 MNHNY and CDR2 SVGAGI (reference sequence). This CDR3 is CASRGTGFYNEQFF.

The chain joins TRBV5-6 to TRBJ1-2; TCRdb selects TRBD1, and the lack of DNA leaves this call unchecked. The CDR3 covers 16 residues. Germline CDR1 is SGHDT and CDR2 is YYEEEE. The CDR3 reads CASSLRSRGVDYGYTF.

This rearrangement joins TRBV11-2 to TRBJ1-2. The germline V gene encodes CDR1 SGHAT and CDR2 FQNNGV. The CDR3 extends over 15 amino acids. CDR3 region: CASSQTTAVHYGYTF.

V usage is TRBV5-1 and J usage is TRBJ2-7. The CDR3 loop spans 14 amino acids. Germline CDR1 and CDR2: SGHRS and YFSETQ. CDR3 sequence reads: CASSLMSTSYEQYF.

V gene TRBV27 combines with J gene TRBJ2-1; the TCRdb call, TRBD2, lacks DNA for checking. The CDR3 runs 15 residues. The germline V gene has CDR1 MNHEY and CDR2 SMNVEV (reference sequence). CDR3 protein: CASSPGTSGNNEQFF.

This CDR3 is CASAPGSSYNEQFF. This chain connects TRBV2 to TRBJ2-1; TCRdb picks TRBD1, but there is no DNA to check that call. Per germline, CDR1 SNHLY and CDR2 FYNNEI. The CDR3 spans 14 residues. Together with reference TRBV2 and TRBJ2-1, the CDR3 gives the full variable domain: EPEVTQTPSHQVTQMGQEVILRCVPISNHLYFYWYRQILGQKVEFLVSFYNNEISEKSEIFDDQFSVERPDGSNFTLKIRSTKLEDSAMYFCASAPGSSYNEQFFGPGTRLTVL.